Listed here are 8 T cell receptor beta chains from one sample, sequenced in a study of T cells in Graves' hyperthyroidism and ophthalmopathy. Amplification of TCR beta CDR3 regions was performed using RNA transcripts as template. The HTBI primer set was used in a first-round RT-PCR of the TCR CDR3. TCRdb used MiXCR to reprocess the multiplex PCR reads, holding one entry per CDR3 protein. The sample has about 600,000 distinct CDR3 sequences; approximately 15% are singletons. The sequencing input was blood. All receptors derive from a woman aged 35 to 49 with Graves' ophthalmopathy.

This clonotype was seen many times. V usage is TRBV20-1 and J usage is TRBJ2-7, with D perhaps TRBD2 (6 bases). The V gene lost 0 bases and the J gene lost 4 bases, with 16 bases spanning the gap. The CDR3 contains 15 residues. CDR1 and CDR2 from the germline V gene are DFQATT and SNEGSKA (reference sequence). This CDR3 is CSARDPGLPPYEQYF. DNA for the CDR3: TGCAGTGCTAGAGACCCGGGACTCCCTCCTTACGAGCAGTACTTC.

This clonotype turned up a few times. J is TRBJ2-1 and V is TRBV3-1; D remains unclear. V shed 1 base and J shed 1 base, with 2 bases lying between them. This CDR3 has 13 residues. Per the germline V gene, CDR1 is LGHDT and CDR2 is YNNKEL (reference sequence). CDR3 sequence reads: CASSQVSYNEQFF. CDR3 bases: TGTGCCAGCAGCCAAGTATCCTACAATGAGCAGTTCTTC.

This clonotype was detected a few times. This sequence joins TRBV3-1 and TRBJ2-7; no firm D call. The germline V gene encodes CDR1 LGHDT and CDR2 YNNKEL (reference sequence). Between the trimmed V and J ends, which lost 0 bases and 6 bases, there was a span of 15 bases. The CDR3 consists of 15 residues. The DNA for the CDR3 is TGTGCCAGCAGCCAAGATCTGGAGACTCCCGGCGAGCAGTACTTC. Translated: CASSQDLETPGEQYF.

This clonotype was found many times. The V and J genes are TRBV15 and TRBJ2-3; possibly TRBD1 for D (5 bases). The CDR3 runs to 15 residues. CDR1 and CDR2 (germline): LNHNV, YYDKDF (reference sequence). V shed 0 bases and J shed 10 bases, with 17 bases lying between them. CDR3 sequence reads: CATSRDGWAQGAQYF. The CDR3 DNA is TGTGCCACCAGCAGAGACGGTTGGGCGCAGGGTGCGCAGTATTTT. Filled out from reference TRBV15 and TRBJ2-3, the complete variable domain reads DAMVIQNPRYQVTQFGKPVTLSCSQTLNHNVMYWYQQKSSQAPKLLFHYYDKDFNNEADTPDNFQSRRPNTSFCFLDIRSPGLGDTAMYLCATSRDGWAQGAQYFGPGTRLTVL.

The chain recombines TRBV5-5 with TRBJ2-5, with TRBD1 matching 10 bases. The ends lost 0 bases at V and 7 bases at J; junction bases unmatched: 6. Germline values: CDR1 SGHKS, CDR2 YYEKEE (reference sequence). This CDR3 region has 15 residues. CDR3 nucleotides: TGTGCCAGCAGCTTGGCCGGACAGGGGGAGGCGACCCAGTACTTC. As protein: CASSLAGQGEATQYF.

A few counts support this clonotype. V and J are TRBV12-3 or TRBV12-4 and TRBJ1-4, with D perhaps matching TRBD1 (5 bases). The CDR3 extends over 12 amino acids. Between the trimmed V and J ends, which lost 5 bases and 7 bases, there was a span of 8 bases. The CDR3 reads CASSPGREKLFF. CDR3 DNA: TGTGCCAGCAGTCCGGGGCGTGAAAAACTGTTTTTT.

The chain combines TRBV2 with TRBJ1-1, with 7 positions matching TRBD1. In germline, CDR1 is SNHLY, CDR2 FYNNEI. J lost 4 bases, V lost 5 bases, and 10 bases had no gene match. This CDR3 contains 15 residues. CDR3 loop: CASSLGTARVTEAFF. As DNA, the CDR3 is TGTGCCAGCAGTCTCGGGACAGCCCGGGTCACTGAAGCTTTCTTT. The full variable domain, completed using reference TRBV2 and TRBJ1-1, is EPEVTQTPSHQVTQMGQEVILRCVPISNHLYFYWYRQILGQKVEFLVSFYNNEISEKSEIFDDQFSVERPDGSNFTLKIRSTKLEDSAMYFCASSLGTARVTEAFFGQGTRLTVV.

Ten or more counts support this clonotype. V and J are TRBV7-9 and TRBJ1-2; D not certain. The CDR3 consists of 13 residues. The germline V gene has CDR1 SEHNR and CDR2 FQNEAQ (reference sequence). The V end lost 4 bases, the J end lost 4 bases, and 10 bases lay between the germline ends. CDR3 protein: CASSSLVSYGYTF. CDR3 coding DNA: TGTGCCAGCAGCTCCTTGGTATCCTATGGCTACACCTTC.